This T cell receptor beta chain was identified in a study of T cell responses to AZD1222 COVID-19 vaccine. General study points: Repertoire collection took place solely once the T cell response had peaked. Spike-specific TCR breadth and depth grew following two AZD1222 doses. Within unmutated variant regions lay the reported targets of nearly half of spike-specific TCRs. Donors were largely white British and mainly female; clonal diversity was possibly underestimated.

Measured with immunoSEQ multiplex PCR; TCRdb has only the in-frame clones, and not every one. Of roughly 150,000 clones in the sample, around 89% were seen once. Trimming took 6 bases from V and 4 from J; bases not matched to a gene: 11. This CDR3 is built from 15 residues. The germline V gene encodes CDR1 MNHEY and CDR2 SVGAGI. As concerns this clone: Antigen unknown.

Sample: peripheral blood, taken on day 0 of AZD1222 vaccination. The chain is built from TRBV6-5 and TRBJ2-7; 8 bases map to TRBD1. The sequence came from an adult in good health. The CDR3 DNA follows: TGTGCCAGCAGCTTGGACAGGGATTCCTTTTACGAGCAGTACTTC. Its translation is CASSLDRDSFYEQYF.